This T cell receptor (beta chain) was identified during a study of tumor and adjacent non-tumor tissue in lung cancer. RNA was extracted from bulk tissue without any cell sorting. This clonotype was counted only a few times. The library came from three nested PCR rounds adapted from ARM-PCR protocols. TCRdb itself ran the multiplex PCR reads through MiXCR, one entry per CDR3 protein. Of 200,000 to 250,000 distinct CDR3 sequences listed, about two thirds are singletons. Germline V gene data show CDR1 as MNHEY and CDR2 as SVGEGT. This CDR3 region has 15 residues. V shed 0 bases, J shed 8 bases, and the junction held 3 bases outside the gene matches.

The genes are TRBV6-2 or TRBV6-3 and TRBJ2-4; 11 nucleotides line up with TRBD1. The TCR was taken from a man in his sixties with non-small cell lung cancer. Sequences were obtained from lung tumor tissue. CDR3 region: CASSYSRTGGYIQYF. The CDR3 DNA sequence: TGTGCCAGCAGTTACTCGAGGACAGGGGGCTACATTCAGTACTTC.